One and the same sample provided the 15 T cell receptor beta chains below, sequenced in a study of blood T cell repertoires in COVID-19. Libraries were prepared by immunoSEQ multiplex PCR; TCRdb keeps only in-frame clonotypes and omits some of them. Seen here are about 220,000 clones, about 90% observed once, and the top ten hold about 14%. The sample taken for sequencing was PBMCs or T cells enriched from blood (not recorded which). These receptors were collected from a young man who had been exposed to COVID-19.

The rearrangement joins TRBV27 to TRBJ1-2; TRBD1 matches 8 bases. The trim removed 4 bases at V and 4 bases at J, leaving 5 bases unmatched. The germline gives CDR1 MNHEY, CDR2 SMNVEV (reference sequence). The CDR3 covers 14 residues. The CDR3 region is CASSSADRVYGYTF. The CDR3 DNA reads as TGTGCCAGCAGTTCGGCGGACAGGGTCTATGGCTACACCTTC.

The J gene is TRBJ1-5, the V gene TRBV19; tentative D call: TRBD1 (6 bases). Germline loops: CDR1 LNHDA, CDR2 SQIVND (reference sequence). The V end lost 2 bases, the J end lost 4 bases, and 12 bases lay between the germline ends. The CDR3 extends over 15 amino acids. The CDR3 here is CASSISRQANQPQHF. CDR3 DNA sequence: TGTGCCAGTAGTATATCCCGACAGGCGAATCAGCCCCAGCATTTT.

The rearrangement uses TRBV5-1 and TRBJ1-6, with 8 bases fitting TRBD1. Germline V gene lookup returns CDR1 SGHRS and CDR2 YFSETQ. The CDR3 has 16 residues. Trimming at V came to 1 base and at J to 10 bases, leaving 10 bases not matched to a gene. The CDR3 region has the DNA TGCGCCAGCAGCTTGAAACAGGGGGTAGGGGAGTCACCCCTCCACTTT. This encodes CASSLKQGVGESPLHF.

The rearrangement uses TRBV2 and TRBJ1-5; the D gene is possibly TRBD1 (5 bases). This CDR3 comprises 15 residues. Per the germline V gene, CDR1 is SNHLY and CDR2 is FYNNEI. Between the trimmed V and J ends, which lost 6 bases and 3 bases, there was a span of 15 bases. This chain's CDR3 is CASSLETGLNQPQHF. CDR3 DNA sequence: TGTGCCAGCAGCCTTGAAACAGGCCTCAATCAGCCCCAGCATTTT.

The V gene is TRBV9, the J gene TRBJ1-2, with TRBD1 matching over 7 bases. This CDR3 is built from 16 residues. CDR1 and CDR2 (germline): SGDLS, YYNGEE. V dropped 0 bases and J dropped 0; count of bases not matched to a gene: 5. CDR3 nucleotide sequence: TGTGCCAGCAGCGTAGATCTCGGACAGGCTAACTATGGCTACACCTTC. Protein: CASSVDLGQANYGYTF. The full variable domain, in which reference TRBV9 and TRBJ1-2 provide the parts outside the CDR3, is DSGVTQTPKHLITATGQRVTLRCSPRSGDLSVYWYQQSLDQGLQFLIQYYNGEERAKGNILERFSAQQFPDLHSELNLSSLELGDSALYFCASSVDLGQANYGYTFGSGTRLTVV.

The chain carries TRBV5-1 and TRBJ2-5, with D unresolved. The CDR3 sequence is 12 residues long. V dropped 2 bases and J dropped 5 bases, with 7 bases sitting between them. Per germline, CDR1 SGHRS and CDR2 YFSETQ. DNA of the CDR3: TGCGCCAGCAGCTTACCGGGTGAGACCCAGTACTTC. Protein sequence: CASSLPGETQYF.

This chain connects TRBV10-1 to TRBJ1-6; 9 bases agree with TRBD1. Per germline, CDR1 WNHNN and CDR2 SYGVQD (reference sequence). V lost 6 bases to trimming and J lost 4 bases; unmatched junction nucleotides: 13. The CDR3 has 18 amino acids. In nucleotides, the CDR3 is TGCGCCAGCAGCTTCATCCCGGGACAGGGACGATATAATTCACCCCTCCACTTT. The encoded protein is CASSFIPGQGRYNSPLHF.

The chain combines TRBV30 with TRBJ2-6, with TRBD1 matching over 9 bases. Trimming removed 5 bases from V and 3 bases from J; junction bases left unmatched: 2. This CDR3 is 14 amino acids long. Germline V gene lookup returns CDR1 GTSNPN and CDR2 SVGIG (reference sequence). In DNA form, the CDR3 reads TGTGCCTGGGGGACAGGGAGTGGGGCCAACGTCCTGACTTTC. It translates to CAWGTGSGANVLTF. Filled out from reference TRBV30 and TRBJ2-6, the complete variable domain reads SQTIHQWPATLVQPVGSPLSLECTVEGTSNPNLYWYRQAAGRGLQLLFYSVGIGQISSEVPQNLSASRPQDRQFILSSKKLLLSDSGFYLCAWGTGSGANVLTFGAGSRLTVL.

The V and J genes are TRBV27 and TRBJ2-3; 9 bases are shared with TRBD1. The CDR3 spans 17 residues. Trimming cost V 7 bases and J 4 bases; bases outside gene matches: 15. CDR1 and CDR2 (germline): MNHEY, SMNVEV (reference sequence). The CDR3, as DNA: TGTGCCAGCACCCAAAGGAAACAGGGGGCACTGGCAGATACGCAGTATTTT. This translates into CASTQRKQGALADTQYF.

V usage is TRBV15 and J usage is TRBJ2-3, with D tentatively TRBD2 (6 bases). The CDR3 length is 17 residues. The V gene lost 0 bases and the J gene lost 3 bases, with 16 bases spanning the gap. The germline V gene encodes CDR1 LNHNV and CDR2 YYDKDF (reference sequence). The CDR3 loop is CATSRDLGAGGTDTQYF. CDR3 bases: TGTGCCACCAGCAGAGATCTAGGGGCTGGAGGGACAGATACGCAGTATTTT. The whole variable domain, remainder taken from reference TRBV15 and TRBJ2-3, is DAMVIQNPRYQVTQFGKPVTLSCSQTLNHNVMYWYQQKSSQAPKLLFHYYDKDFNNEADTPDNFQSRRPNTSFCFLDIRSPGLGDTAMYLCATSRDLGAGGTDTQYFGPGTRLTVL.

This clone was counted a single time. This chain connects TRBV3-1 (or the pseudogene TRBV3-2) to TRBJ2-5; 9 nucleotides match TRBD2. CDR1 and CDR2 (germline): LGHDT, YNNKEL (reference sequence). Germline trimming cut 8 bases from V and 4 bases from J; bases unmatched to any gene: 5. The CDR3 is made up of 13 amino acids. The CDR3, as DNA: TGTGCCAGCCGGGCGGGGGGGAGAGAGACCCAGTACTTC. It translates to CASRAGGRETQYF.

This chain connects TRBV19 to TRBJ1-2; 11 nucleotides align to TRBD1. The CDR3 runs 14 residues. Trimming removed 10 bases from V and 6 bases from J; junction bases left unmatched: 10. The germline V gene encodes CDR1 LNHDA and CDR2 SQIVND (reference sequence). The CDR3 reads CATVKPGQGDGYTF. CDR3 DNA sequence: TGTGCCACCGTCAAACCGGGACAGGGGGATGGCTACACCTTC.

J is TRBJ2-2 and V is TRBV11-3; D perhaps matches TRBD2 (5 bases). The CDR3 is 14 amino acids. Trimming pared 2 bases from V and 7 bases from J, leaving 11 bases between. Germline V lookup: CDR1 SGHNT, CDR2 YENEEA. CDR3 sequence: CASSLPGSFGELFF. The CDR3 nucleotides are TGTGCCAGCAGCTTACCGGGATCCTTCGGGGAGCTGTTTTTT.

The chain couples TRBV5-5 to TRBJ2-5, with D tentatively TRBD1 (7 bases). The ends were cut back, 1 base at V and 6 bases at J, with 16 bases in the middle. The CDR3 runs to 15 residues. CDR1 and CDR2 from the germline V gene are SGHKS and YYEKEE (reference sequence). CDR3 sequence (DNA): TGTGCCAGCAGCTTGATGGAGGGGGCCGTAAAGACCCAGTACTTC. It codes for CASSLMEGAVKTQYF.

As to this clone: The same CDR3 also results from other DNA sequences found in this sample. This chain links TRBV19 with TRBJ1-1; D unclear. Germline values: CDR1 LNHDA, CDR2 SQIVND (reference sequence). Between the trimmed V and J ends, which lost 1 base and 0 bases, there was a span of 12 bases. The CDR3 length is 16 residues. The CDR3 sequence: CASSIGGEGMNTEAFF. In nucleotides, the CDR3 is TGTGCCAGTAGTATAGGTGGGGAGGGAATGAACACTGAAGCTTTCTTT.